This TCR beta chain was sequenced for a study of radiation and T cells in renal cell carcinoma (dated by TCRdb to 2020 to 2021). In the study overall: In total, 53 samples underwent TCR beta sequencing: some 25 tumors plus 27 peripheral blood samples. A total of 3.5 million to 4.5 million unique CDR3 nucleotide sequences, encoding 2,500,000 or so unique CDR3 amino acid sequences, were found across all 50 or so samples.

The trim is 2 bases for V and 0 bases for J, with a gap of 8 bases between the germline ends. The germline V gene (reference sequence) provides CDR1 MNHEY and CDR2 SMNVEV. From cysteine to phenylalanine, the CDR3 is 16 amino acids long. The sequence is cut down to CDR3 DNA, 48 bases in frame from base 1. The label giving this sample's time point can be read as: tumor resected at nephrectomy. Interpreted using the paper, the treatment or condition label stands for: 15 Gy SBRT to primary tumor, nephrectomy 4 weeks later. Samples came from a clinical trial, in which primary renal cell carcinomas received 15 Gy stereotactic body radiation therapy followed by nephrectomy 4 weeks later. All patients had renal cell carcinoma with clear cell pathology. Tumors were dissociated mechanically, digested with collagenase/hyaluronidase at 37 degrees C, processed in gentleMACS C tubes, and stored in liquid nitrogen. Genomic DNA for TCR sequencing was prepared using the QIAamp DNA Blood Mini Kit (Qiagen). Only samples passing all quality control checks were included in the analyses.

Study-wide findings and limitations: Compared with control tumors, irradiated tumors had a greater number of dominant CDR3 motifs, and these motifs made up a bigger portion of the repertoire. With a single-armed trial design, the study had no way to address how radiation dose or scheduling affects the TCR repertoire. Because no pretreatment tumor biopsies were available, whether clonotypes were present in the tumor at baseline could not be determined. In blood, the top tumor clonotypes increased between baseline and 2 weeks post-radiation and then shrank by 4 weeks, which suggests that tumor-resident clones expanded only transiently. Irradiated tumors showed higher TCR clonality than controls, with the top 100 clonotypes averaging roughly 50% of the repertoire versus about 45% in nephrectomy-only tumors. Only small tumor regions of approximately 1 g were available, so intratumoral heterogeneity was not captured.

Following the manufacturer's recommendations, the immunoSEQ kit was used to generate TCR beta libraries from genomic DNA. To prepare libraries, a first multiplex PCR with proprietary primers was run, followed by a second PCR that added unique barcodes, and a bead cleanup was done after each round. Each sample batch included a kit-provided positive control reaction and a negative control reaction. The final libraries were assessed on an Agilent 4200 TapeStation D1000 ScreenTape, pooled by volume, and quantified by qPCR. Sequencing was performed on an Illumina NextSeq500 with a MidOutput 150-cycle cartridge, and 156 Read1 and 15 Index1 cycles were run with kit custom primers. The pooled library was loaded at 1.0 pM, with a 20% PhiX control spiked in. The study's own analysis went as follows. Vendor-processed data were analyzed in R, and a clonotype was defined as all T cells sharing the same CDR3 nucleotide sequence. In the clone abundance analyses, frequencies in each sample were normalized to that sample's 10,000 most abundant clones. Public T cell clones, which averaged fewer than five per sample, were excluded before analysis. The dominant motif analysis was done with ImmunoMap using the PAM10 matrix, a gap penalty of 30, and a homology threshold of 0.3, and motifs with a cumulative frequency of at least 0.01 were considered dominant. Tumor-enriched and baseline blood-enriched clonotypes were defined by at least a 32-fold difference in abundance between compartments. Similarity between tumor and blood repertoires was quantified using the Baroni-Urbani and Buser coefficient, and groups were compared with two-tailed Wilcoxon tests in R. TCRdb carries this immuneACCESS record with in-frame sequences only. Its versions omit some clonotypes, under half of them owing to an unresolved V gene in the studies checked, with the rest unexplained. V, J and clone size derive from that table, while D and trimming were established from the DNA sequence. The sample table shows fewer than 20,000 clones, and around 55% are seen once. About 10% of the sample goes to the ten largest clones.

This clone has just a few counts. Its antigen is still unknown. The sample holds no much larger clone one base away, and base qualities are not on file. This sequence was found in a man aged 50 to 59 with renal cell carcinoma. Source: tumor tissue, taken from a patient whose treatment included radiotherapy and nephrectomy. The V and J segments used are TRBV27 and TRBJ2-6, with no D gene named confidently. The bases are TGTGCCAGCAGTTTAAATGTGGGCTCTGGGGCCAACGTCCTGACTTTC. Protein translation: CASSLNVGSGANVLTF.